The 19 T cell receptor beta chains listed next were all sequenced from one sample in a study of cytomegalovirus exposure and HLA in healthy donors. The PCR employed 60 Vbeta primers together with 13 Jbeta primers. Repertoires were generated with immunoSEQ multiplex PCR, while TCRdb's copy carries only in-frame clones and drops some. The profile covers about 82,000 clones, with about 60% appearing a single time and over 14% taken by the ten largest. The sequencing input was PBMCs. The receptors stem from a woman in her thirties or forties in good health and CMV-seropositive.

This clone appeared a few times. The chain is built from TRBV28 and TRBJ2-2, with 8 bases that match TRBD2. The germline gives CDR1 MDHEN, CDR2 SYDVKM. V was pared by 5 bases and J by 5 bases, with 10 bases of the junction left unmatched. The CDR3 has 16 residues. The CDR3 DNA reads TGTGCCAGCAGTCTGGCCGGGAGGGCTGTAACCGGGGAGCTGTTTTTT. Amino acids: CASSLAGRAVTGELFF.

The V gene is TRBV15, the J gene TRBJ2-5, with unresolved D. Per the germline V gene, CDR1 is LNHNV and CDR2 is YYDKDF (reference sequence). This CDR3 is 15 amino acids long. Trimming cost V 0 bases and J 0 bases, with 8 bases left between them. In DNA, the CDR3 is TGTGCCACCAGCAGAGACAACAGTAACCAAGAGACCCAGTACTTC. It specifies CATSRDNSNQETQYF.

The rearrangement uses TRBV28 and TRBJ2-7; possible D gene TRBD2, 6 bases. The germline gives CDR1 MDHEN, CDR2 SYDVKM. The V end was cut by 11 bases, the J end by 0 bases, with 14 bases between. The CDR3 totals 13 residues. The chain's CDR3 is CASSPGSSYEQYF. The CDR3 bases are TGTGCCTCCAGCCCCGGGAGCTCCTACGAGCAGTACTTC. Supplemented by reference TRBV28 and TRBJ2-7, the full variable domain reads DVKVTQSSRYLVKRTGEKVFLECVQDMDHENMFWYRQDPGLGLRLIYFSYDVKMKEKGDIPEGYSVSREKKERFSLILESASTNQTSMYLCASSPGSSYEQYFGPGTRLTVT.

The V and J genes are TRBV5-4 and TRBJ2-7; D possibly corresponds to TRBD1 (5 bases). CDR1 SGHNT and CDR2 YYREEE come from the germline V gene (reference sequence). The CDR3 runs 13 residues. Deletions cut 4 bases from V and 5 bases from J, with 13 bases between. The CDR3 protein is CASSPQGSHEQYF. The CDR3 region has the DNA TGTGCCAGCAGCCCCCAGGGAAGCCACGAGCAGTACTTC. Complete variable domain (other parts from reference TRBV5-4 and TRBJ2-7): ETGVTQSPTHLIKTRGQQVTLRCSSQSGHNTVSWYQQALGQGPQFIFQYYREEENGRGNFPPRFSGLQFPNYSSELNVNALELDDSALYLCASSPQGSHEQYFGPGTRLTVT.

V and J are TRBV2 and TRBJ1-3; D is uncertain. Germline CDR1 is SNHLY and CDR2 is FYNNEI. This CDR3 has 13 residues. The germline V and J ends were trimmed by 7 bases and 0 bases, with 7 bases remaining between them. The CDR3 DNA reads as TGTGCCAGCAAGGAGGGCTCTGGAAACACCATATATTTT. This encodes CASKEGSGNTIYF.

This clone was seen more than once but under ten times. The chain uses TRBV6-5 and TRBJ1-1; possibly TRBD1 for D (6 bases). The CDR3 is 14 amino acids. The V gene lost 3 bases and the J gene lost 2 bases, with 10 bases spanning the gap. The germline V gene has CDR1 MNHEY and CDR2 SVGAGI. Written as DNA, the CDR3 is TGTGCCAGCAGTTATACAGGGATCAACACTGAAGCTTTCTTT. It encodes CASSYTGINTEAFF.

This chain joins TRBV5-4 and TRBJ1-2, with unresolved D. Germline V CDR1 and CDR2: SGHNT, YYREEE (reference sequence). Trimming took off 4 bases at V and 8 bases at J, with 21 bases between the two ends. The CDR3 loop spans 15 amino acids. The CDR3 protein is CASSQAGYGVGGYTF. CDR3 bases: TGTGCCAGCAGCCAAGCAGGTTACGGGGTAGGCGGCTACACCTTC.

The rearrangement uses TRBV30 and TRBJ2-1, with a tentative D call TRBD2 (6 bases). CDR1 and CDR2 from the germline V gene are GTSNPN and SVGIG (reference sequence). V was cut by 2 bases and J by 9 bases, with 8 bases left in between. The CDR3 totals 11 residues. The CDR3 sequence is CAWSLAIEQFF. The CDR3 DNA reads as TGTGCCTGGAGTCTAGCGATTGAGCAGTTCTTC.

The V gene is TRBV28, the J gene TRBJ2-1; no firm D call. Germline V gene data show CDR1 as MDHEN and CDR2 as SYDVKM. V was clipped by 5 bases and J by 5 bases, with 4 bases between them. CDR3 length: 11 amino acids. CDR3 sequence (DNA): TGTGCCAGCAGTCTCCACAATGAGCAGTTCTTC. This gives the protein CASSLHNEQFF.

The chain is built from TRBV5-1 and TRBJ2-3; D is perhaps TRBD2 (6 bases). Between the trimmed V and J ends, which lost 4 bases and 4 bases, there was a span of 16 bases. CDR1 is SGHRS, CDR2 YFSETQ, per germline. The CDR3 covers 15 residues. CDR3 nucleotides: TGCGCCAGCAGCGCGGACGCTAGCGCATCAGATACGCAGTATTTT. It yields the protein CASSADASASDTQYF.

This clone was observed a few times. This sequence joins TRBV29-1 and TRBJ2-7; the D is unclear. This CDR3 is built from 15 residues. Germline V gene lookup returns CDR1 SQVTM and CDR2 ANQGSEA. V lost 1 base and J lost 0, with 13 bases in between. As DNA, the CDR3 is TGCAGCGTTGAAGCCCCGAGGCAGAGCTCCTACGAGCAGTACTTC. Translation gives CSVEAPRQSSYEQYF.

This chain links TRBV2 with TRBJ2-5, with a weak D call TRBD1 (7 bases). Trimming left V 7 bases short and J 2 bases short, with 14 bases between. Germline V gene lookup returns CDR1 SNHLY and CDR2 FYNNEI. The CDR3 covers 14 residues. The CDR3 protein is CASKGRGTQETQYF. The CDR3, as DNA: TGTGCCAGCAAGGGCAGGGGGACTCAAGAGACCCAGTACTTC.

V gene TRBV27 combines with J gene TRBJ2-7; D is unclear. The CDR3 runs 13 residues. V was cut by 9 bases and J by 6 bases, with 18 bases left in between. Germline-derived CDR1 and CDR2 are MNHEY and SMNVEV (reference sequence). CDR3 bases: TGTGCCAGTATGAAACCAGGTGGATTCGAGCAGTACTTC. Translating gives CASMKPGGFEQYF.

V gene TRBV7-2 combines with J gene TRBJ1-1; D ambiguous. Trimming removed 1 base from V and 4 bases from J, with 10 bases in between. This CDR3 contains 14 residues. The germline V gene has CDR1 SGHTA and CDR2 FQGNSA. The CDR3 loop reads CASSLGGRPTEAFF. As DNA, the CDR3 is TGTGCCAGCAGCTTAGGCGGCCGTCCCACTGAAGCTTTCTTT. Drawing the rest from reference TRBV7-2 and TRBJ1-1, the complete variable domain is GAGVSQSPSNKVTEKGKDVELRCDPISGHTALYWYRQSLGQGLEFLIYFQGNSAPDKSGLPSDRFSAERTGGSVSTLTIQRTQQEDSAVYLCASSLGGRPTEAFFGQGTRLTVV.

CDR3 in amino acids: CASSEGTGVSPLHF. The DNA of the CDR3 is TGTGCCAGCAGTGAGGGGACAGGGGTTTCACCCCTCCACTTT. The V and J genes are TRBV25-1 and TRBJ1-6, with 10 bases lining up with TRBD1. The V and J ends lost 3 bases and 9 bases, in that order; junction bases with no gene match: 2. The CDR3 is 14 residues long. The germline V gene encodes CDR1 MGHDK and CDR2 SYGVNS.

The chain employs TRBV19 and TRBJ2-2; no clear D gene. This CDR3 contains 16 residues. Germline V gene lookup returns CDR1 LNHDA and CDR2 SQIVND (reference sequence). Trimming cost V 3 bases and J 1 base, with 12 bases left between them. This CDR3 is CASSIFAGRNTGELFF. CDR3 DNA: TGTGCCAGTAGTATTTTCGCAGGTCGGAACACCGGGGAGCTGTTTTTT.

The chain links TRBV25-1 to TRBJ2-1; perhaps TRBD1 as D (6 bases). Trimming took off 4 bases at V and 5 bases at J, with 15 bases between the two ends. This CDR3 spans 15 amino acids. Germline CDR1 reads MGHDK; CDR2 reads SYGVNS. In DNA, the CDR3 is TGTGCCAGCAGTGGACGGGACACCGTTCACAATGAGCAGTTCTTC. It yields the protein CASSGRDTVHNEQFF.

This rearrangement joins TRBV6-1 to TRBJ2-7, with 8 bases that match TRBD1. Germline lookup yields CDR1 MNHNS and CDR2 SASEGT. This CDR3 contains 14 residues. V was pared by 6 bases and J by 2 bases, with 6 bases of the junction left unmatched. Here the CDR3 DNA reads TGTGCCAGCAGGACCGGGACAGGTACCTACGAGCAGTACTTC. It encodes CASRTGTGTYEQYF.

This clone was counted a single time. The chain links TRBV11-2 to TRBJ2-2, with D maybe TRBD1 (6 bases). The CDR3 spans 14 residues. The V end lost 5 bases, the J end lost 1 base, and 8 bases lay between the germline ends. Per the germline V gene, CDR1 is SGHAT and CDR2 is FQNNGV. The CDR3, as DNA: TGTGCCAGCAGCCGCAGGGGGAACACCGGGGAGCTGTTTTTT. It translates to CASSRRGNTGELFF.